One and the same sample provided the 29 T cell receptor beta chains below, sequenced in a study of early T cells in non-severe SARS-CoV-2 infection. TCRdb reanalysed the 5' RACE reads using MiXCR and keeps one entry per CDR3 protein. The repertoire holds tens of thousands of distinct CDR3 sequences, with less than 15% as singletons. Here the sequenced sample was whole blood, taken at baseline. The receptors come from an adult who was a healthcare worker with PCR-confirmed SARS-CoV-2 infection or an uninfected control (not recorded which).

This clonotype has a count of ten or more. The CDR3 nucleotides read TGCAGCGTCCCTCGACTAGCGATTACAGATACGCAGTATTTT. Translation: CSVPRLAITDTQYF. V usage is TRBV29-1 and J usage is TRBJ2-3; 8 nucleotides line up with TRBD2. This CDR3 has 14 amino acids. CDR1 is SQVTM and CDR2 is ANQGSEA in the germline V gene. J gave up 3 bases and V 6 bases, and 8 bases lay outside the gene matches.

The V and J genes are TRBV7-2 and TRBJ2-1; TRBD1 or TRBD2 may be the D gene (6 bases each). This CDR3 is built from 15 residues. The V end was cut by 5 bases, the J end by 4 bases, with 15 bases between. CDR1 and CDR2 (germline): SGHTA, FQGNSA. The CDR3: CASSPFGGDYNEQFF. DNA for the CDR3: TGTGCCAGCAGCCCGTTCGGGGGCGATTACAATGAGCAGTTCTTC. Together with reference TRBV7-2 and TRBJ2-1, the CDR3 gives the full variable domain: GAGVSQSPSNKVTEKGKDVELRCDPISGHTALYWYRQSLGQGLEFLIYFQGNSAPDKSGLPSDRFSAERTGGSVSTLTIQRTQQEDSAVYLCASSPFGGDYNEQFFGPGTRLTVL.

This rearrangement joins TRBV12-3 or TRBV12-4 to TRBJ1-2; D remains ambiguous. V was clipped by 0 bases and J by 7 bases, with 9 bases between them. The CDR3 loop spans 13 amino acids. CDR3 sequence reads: CASSLAGKVGYTF. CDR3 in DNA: TGTGCCAGCAGTTTAGCAGGGAAGGTTGGCTACACCTTC.

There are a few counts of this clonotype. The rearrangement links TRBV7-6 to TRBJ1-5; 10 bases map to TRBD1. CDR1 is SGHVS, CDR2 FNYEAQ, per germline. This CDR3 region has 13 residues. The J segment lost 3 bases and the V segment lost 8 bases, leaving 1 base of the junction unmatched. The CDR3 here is CASGQGDNQPQHF. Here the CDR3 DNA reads TGTGCCAGCGGACAGGGGGACAATCAGCCCCAGCATTTT.

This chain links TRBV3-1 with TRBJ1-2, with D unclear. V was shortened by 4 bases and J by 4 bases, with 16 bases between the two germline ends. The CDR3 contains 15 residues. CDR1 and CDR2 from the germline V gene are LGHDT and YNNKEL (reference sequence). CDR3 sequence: CASSPEQGPLYGYTF. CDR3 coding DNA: TGTGCCAGCAGCCCCGAACAAGGTCCCCTCTATGGCTACACCTTC.

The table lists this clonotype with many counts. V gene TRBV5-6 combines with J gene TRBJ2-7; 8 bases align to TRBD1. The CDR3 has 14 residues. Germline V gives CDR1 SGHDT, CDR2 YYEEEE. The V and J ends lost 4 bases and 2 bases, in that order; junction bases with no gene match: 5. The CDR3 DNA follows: TGTGCCAGCAGCCCGACAGGGGACCCCTACGAGCAGTACTTC. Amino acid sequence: CASSPTGDPYEQYF.

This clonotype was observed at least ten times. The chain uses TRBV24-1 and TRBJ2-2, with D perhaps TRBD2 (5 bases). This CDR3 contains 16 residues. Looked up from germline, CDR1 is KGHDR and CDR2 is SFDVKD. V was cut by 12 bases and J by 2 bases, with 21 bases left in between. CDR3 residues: CASEGRGDRNTGELFF. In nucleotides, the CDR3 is TGTGCCTCAGAGGGCCGGGGAGACCGAAACACCGGGGAGCTGTTTTTT.

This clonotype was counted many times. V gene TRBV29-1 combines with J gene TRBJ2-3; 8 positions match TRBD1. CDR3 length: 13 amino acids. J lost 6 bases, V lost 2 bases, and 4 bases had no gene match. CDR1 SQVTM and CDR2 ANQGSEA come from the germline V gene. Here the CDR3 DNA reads TGCAGCGTTGAACAGGGGGCGGGGGATACGCAGTATTTT. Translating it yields CSVEQGAGDTQYF.

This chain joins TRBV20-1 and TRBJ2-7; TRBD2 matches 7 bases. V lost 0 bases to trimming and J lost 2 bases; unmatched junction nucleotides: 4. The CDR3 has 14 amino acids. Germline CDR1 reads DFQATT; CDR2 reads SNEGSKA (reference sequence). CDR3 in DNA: TGCAGTGCTAGAGATGTAGGGACTACCTACGAGCAGTACTTC. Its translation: CSARDVGTTYEQYF.

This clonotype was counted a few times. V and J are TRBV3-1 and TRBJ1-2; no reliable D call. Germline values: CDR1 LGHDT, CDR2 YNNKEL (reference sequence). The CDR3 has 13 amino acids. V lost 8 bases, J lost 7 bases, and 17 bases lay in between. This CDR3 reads CASGRFFEAGYTF. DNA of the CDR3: TGTGCCAGCGGCCGCTTCTTTGAGGCTGGCTACACCTTC.

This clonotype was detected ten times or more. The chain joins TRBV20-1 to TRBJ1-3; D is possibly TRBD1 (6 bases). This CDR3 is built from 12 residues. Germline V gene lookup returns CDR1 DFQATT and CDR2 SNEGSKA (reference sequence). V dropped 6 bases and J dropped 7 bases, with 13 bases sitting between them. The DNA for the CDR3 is TGCAGTGCCTGGACAGCAACGAACACCATATATTTT. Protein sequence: CSAWTATNTIYF.

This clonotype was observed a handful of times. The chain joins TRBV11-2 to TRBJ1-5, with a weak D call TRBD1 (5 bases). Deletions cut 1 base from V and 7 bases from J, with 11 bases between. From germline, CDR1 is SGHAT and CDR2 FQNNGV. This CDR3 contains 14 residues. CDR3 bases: TGTGCCAGCAGCTTAGCAGCGGGGGACCAGCCCCAGCATTTT. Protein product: CASSLAAGDQPQHF.

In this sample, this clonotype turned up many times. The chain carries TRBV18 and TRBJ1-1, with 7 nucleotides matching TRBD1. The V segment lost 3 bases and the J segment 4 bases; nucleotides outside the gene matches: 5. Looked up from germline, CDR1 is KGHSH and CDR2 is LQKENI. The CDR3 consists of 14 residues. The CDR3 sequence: CASSPRQGGTEAFF. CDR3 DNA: TGTGCCAGCTCACCTCGACAGGGAGGCACTGAAGCTTTCTTT.

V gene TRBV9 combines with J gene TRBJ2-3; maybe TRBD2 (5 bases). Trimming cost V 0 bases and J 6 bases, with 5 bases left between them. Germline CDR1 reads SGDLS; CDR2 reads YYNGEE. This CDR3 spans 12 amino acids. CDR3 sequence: CASSVGGDTQYF. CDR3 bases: TGTGCCAGCAGCGTAGGAGGGGATACGCAGTATTTT.

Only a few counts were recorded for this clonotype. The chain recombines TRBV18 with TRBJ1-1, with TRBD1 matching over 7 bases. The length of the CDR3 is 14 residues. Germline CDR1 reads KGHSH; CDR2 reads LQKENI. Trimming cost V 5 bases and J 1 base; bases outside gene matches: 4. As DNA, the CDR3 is TGTGCCAGCTCAAGGGACAGATCGAACACTGAAGCTTTCTTT. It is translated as CASSRDRSNTEAFF.

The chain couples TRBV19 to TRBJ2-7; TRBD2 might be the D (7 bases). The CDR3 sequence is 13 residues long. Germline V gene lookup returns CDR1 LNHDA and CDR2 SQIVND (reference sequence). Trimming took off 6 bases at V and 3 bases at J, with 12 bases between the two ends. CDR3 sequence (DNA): TGTGCCAGTAGATACAGGGAGGGCTACGAGCAGTACTTC. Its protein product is CASRYREGYEQYF. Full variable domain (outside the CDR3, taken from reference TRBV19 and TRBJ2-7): DGGITQSPKYLFRKEGQNVTLSCEQNLNHDAMYWYRQDPGQGLRLIYYSQIVNDFQKGDIAEGYSVSREKKESFPLTVTSAQKNPTAFYLCASRYREGYEQYFGPGTRLTVT.

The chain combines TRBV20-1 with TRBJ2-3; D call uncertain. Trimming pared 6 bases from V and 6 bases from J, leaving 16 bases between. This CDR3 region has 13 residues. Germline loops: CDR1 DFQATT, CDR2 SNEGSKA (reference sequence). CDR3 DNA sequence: TGCAGTGCAATTCTAAGTGCCCCGGATACGCAGTATTTT. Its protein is CSAILSAPDTQYF.

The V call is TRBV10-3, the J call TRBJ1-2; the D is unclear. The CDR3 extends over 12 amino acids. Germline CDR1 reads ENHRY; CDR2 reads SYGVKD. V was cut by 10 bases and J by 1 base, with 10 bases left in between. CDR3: CASWRVNYGYTF. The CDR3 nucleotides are TGTGCCAGCTGGCGGGTTAACTATGGCTACACCTTC.

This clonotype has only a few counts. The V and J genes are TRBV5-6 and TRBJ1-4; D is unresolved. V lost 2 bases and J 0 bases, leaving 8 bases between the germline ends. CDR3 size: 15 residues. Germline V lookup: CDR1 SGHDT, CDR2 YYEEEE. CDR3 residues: CASSFSVATNEKLFF. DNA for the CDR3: TGTGCCAGCAGCTTCTCCGTTGCAACTAATGAAAAACTGTTTTTT.

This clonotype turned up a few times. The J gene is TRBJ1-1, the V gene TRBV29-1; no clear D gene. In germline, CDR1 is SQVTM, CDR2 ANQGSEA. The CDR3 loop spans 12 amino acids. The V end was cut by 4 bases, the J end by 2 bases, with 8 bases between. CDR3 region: CSVVAENTEAFF. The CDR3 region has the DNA TGCAGCGTTGTGGCCGAAAACACTGAAGCTTTCTTT.

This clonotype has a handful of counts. CDR3 DNA sequence: TGTGCCAGCAGCTTAGAACCAGCACCGGAGACCCAGTACTTC. It yields the protein CASSLEPAPETQYF. This chain connects TRBV7-8 to TRBJ2-5; D gene unclear. The V gene lost 1 base and the J gene lost 5 bases, with 11 bases spanning the gap. Germline CDR1 reads SGHVS; CDR2 reads FQNEAQ. This CDR3 contains 14 residues.

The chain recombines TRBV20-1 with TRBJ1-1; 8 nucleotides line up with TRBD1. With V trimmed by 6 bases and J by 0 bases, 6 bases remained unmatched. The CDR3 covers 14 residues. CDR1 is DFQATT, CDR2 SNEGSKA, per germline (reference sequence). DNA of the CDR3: TGCAGTGCAAGGCAGGGGGCAATGAACACTGAAGCTTTCTTT. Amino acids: CSARQGAMNTEAFF.

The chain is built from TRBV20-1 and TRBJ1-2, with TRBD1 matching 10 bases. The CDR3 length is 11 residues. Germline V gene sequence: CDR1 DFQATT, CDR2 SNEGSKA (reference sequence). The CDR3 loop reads CSGDRGLGYTF. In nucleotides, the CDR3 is TGCAGCGGTGACAGGGGGCTCGGCTACACCTTC.

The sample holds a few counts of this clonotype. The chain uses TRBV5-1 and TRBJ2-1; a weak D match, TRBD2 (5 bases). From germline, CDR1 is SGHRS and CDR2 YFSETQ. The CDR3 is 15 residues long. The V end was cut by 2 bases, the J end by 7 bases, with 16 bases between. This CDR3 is CASSFEGVSVNEQFF. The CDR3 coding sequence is TGCGCCAGCAGCTTTGAAGGCGTTAGCGTGAATGAGCAGTTCTTC.

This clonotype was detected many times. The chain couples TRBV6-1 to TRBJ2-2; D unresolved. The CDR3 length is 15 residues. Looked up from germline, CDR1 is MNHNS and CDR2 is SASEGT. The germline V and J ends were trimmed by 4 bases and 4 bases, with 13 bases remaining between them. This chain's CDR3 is CASSAASGVTGELFF. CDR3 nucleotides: TGTGCCAGCAGTGCAGCGTCCGGTGTCACCGGGGAGCTGTTTTTT.

For the CDR3, the DNA is TGCGCCAGCAGCTTGGAAGCGGGCGGGGAGCTGTTTTTT. It specifies CASSLEAGGELFF. The chain links TRBV5-1 to TRBJ2-2; TRBD2 might be the D (6 bases). The CDR3 is made up of 13 amino acids. Trimming took off 0 bases at V and 7 bases at J, with 7 bases between the two ends. Germline assignment: CDR1 SGHRS and CDR2 YFSETQ.

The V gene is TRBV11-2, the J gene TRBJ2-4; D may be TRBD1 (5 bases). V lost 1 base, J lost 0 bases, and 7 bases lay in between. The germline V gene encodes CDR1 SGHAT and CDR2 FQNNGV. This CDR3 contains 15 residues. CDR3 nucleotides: TGTGCCAGCAGCTTAGGCCAGGGAGCCAAAAACATTCAGTACTTC. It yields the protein CASSLGQGAKNIQYF.

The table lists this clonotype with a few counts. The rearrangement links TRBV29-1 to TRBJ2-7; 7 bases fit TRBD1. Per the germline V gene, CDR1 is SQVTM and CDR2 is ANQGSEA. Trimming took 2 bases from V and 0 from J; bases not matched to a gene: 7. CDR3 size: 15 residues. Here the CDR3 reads CSVEFTGEPSYEQYF. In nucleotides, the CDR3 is TGCAGCGTTGAATTTACAGGGGAACCCTCCTACGAGCAGTACTTC.

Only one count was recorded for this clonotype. DNA of the CDR3: TGCAGTGCAGGGTCTCAAGAGACCCAGTACTTC. Protein product: CSAGSQETQYF. J is TRBJ2-5 and V is TRBV20-1; D remains unclear. V gave up 6 bases and J gave up 2 bases, with 7 bases separating them. This CDR3 has 11 residues. Germline CDR1 is DFQATT and CDR2 is SNEGSKA (reference sequence).